These 30 T cell receptor beta chains share one sample of origin, sequenced in a study of T cell responses to AZD1222 COVID-19 vaccine. Some clones are missing from TCRdb's copy, which holds only in-frame ones; the method was immunoSEQ multiplex PCR. The sample consists of around 150,000 clones, around 92% of them appearing once. This specimen consisted of peripheral blood, obtained on day 0 of AZD1222 vaccination. These receptors all come from an adult in good health.

The sample holds a few counts of this clone. The V gene is TRBV4-3, the J gene TRBJ1-1, with 7 bases aligning to TRBD1. V dropped 1 base and J dropped 0; count of bases not matched to a gene: 5. The CDR3 totals 16 residues. Germline V gives CDR1 LGHNA, CDR2 YSLEER. CDR3 sequence: CASSQGRGPMNTEAFF. DNA for the CDR3: TGCGCCAGCAGCCAAGGTAGGGGGCCGATGAACACTGAAGCTTTCTTT.

The J gene is TRBJ1-1, the V gene TRBV29-1; D call uncertain. The V end lost 1 base, the J end lost 4 bases, and 4 bases lay between the germline ends. This CDR3 has 11 residues. Germline loops: CDR1 SQVTM, CDR2 ANQGSEA. CDR3 loop: CSVEGITEAFF. The DNA for the CDR3 is TGCAGCGTTGAAGGCATCACTGAAGCTTTCTTT.

The chain combines TRBV18 with TRBJ1-3; TRBD1 is a possible D gene (6 bases). The V gene's germline CDR1 is KGHSH and CDR2 LQKENI. This CDR3 contains 14 residues. V gave up 6 bases and J gave up 8 bases, with 17 bases separating them. The CDR3 loop is CASSNGRGTHTIYF. CDR3 bases: TGTGCCAGCTCGAACGGCCGGGGGACACACACCATATATTTT.

The V and J genes are TRBV5-4 and TRBJ1-2; D not resolved. The CDR3 has 13 residues. Germline loops: CDR1 SGHNT, CDR2 YYREEE (reference sequence). V was trimmed by 0 bases and J by 0 bases, leaving 3 bases between them. The CDR3 sequence is CASSLVANYGYTF. The CDR3 region has the DNA TGTGCCAGCAGCTTGGTCGCTAACTATGGCTACACCTTC.

The chain couples TRBV7-6 to TRBJ1-1; D might be TRBD1 (6 bases). The germline V gene encodes CDR1 SGHVS and CDR2 FNYEAQ. Trimming removed 5 bases from V and 2 bases from J, with 18 bases in between. This CDR3 is 16 amino acids long. CDR3 bases: TGTGCCAGCAGCCAGGGGTCCGGGGCCTTAAACACTGAAGCTTTCTTT. Its protein is CASSQGSGALNTEAFF.

The chain is built from TRBV28 and TRBJ1-2; weak D call: TRBD1 (6 bases). Germline loops: CDR1 MDHEN, CDR2 SYDVKM. The CDR3 runs to 14 residues. The V end lost 7 bases, the J end lost 4 bases, and 16 bases lay between the germline ends. For the CDR3, the DNA is TGTGCCAGCACCCTGGGGGCGCGGGGCTATGGCTACACCTTC. Amino acid sequence: CASTLGARGYGYTF.

V and J are TRBV20-1 and TRBJ2-5; no clear D. The V gene's germline CDR1 is DFQATT and CDR2 SNEGSKA (reference sequence). The ends were cut back, 2 bases at V and 1 base at J, with 2 bases in the middle. This CDR3 is built from 11 residues. The CDR3 loop reads CSARFQETQYF. CDR3 in DNA: TGCAGTGCTAGATTCCAAGAGACCCAGTACTTC.

This clone was observed a handful of times. The chain carries TRBV2 and TRBJ2-1; the D is unclear. CDR1 is SNHLY and CDR2 is FYNNEI in the germline V gene. Trimming took off 1 base at V and 7 bases at J, with 8 bases between the two ends. The CDR3 spans 13 residues. CDR3 in amino acids: CASSEEAWNEQFF. CDR3 nucleotides: TGTGCCAGCAGTGAAGAGGCGTGGAATGAGCAGTTCTTC.

The chain links TRBV11-2 to TRBJ1-2, with TRBD1 matching 9 bases. Germline CDR1 SGHAT, CDR2 FQNNGV. V was pared by 1 base and J by 4 bases, with 13 bases of the junction left unmatched. The CDR3 length is 18 residues. DNA for the CDR3: TGTGCCAGCAGCTTAGCCCCCCCGGACAGGGGAGTTAGCTATGGCTACACCTTC. Translating gives CASSLAPPDRGVSYGYTF.

This sequence joins TRBV2 and TRBJ2-2; 11 nucleotides match TRBD2. The CDR3 runs 20 residues. CDR1 and CDR2 from the germline V gene are SNHLY and FYNNEI. After removal of 7 bases from V and 0 bases from J, the junction contained 16 bases not matched to a gene. In DNA, the CDR3 is TGTGCCAGCACCCCGGGGGGGGCTAGCGGGGGGACTGCGAACACCGGGGAGCTGTTTTTT. Encoded protein: CASTPGGASGGTANTGELFF.

The chain has TRBV15 and TRBJ1-2, with a weak D call TRBD1 (5 bases). CDR1 is LNHNV and CDR2 is YYDKDF in the germline V gene (reference sequence). The V and J ends lost 4 bases and 1 base respectively, with 10 bases between them. The length of the CDR3 is 14 residues. The DNA of the CDR3 is TGTGCCACCAGCAAGGACATAAGTAACTATGGCTACACCTTC. This codes for CATSKDISNYGYTF.

This sequence joins TRBV24-1 and TRBJ1-5; 8 positions match TRBD1. The CDR3 runs 14 residues. Trimming at V came to 6 bases and at J to 4 bases, leaving 4 bases not matched to a gene. CDR1 KGHDR and CDR2 SFDVKD come from the germline V gene. CDR3 sequence reads: CATSQTGANQPQHF. For the CDR3, the DNA is TGTGCCACCAGTCAGACAGGGGCAAATCAGCCCCAGCATTTT.

The chain recombines TRBV7-3 with TRBJ1-1; D not certain. The V and J ends lost 1 base and 1 base respectively, with 4 bases between them. This CDR3 is 13 amino acids long. CDR1 is SGHTA, CDR2 FQGTGA, per germline. The CDR3 spells CASSLNGNTEAFF. CDR3 nucleotides: TGTGCCAGCAGCTTAAACGGGAACACTGAAGCTTTCTTT.

The chain is built from TRBV4-1 and TRBJ1-2; D is undetermined. The germline gives CDR1 MGHRA, CDR2 YSYEKL. The CDR3 covers 15 residues. Deletions cut 2 bases from V and 0 bases from J, with 10 bases between. CDR3 nucleotide sequence: TGCGCCAGCAGCCAACAGAACCGTCCTAACTATGGCTACACCTTC. Translating gives CASSQQNRPNYGYTF.

This clone appeared once. CDR3 amino acids: CASSLGRGPNSYEQYF. As DNA, the CDR3 is TGTGCCAGCAGCTTGGGCAGGGGGCCGAATTCCTACGAGCAGTACTTC. The V and J genes are TRBV7-9 and TRBJ2-7; 8 bases line up with TRBD1. Looked up from germline, CDR1 is SEHNR and CDR2 is FQNEAQ (reference sequence). V was clipped by 3 bases and J by 1 base; unmatched bases: 8. There are 16 residues in the CDR3.

The rearrangement links TRBV28 to TRBJ1-5; D not resolved. The CDR3 contains 14 residues. Germline CDR1 reads MDHEN; CDR2 reads SYDVKM. Between the trimmed V and J ends, which lost 4 bases and 7 bases, there was a span of 14 bases. The CDR3 sequence: CASSSLRADQPQHF. For the CDR3, the DNA is TGTGCCAGCAGTTCTCTCCGGGCAGACCAGCCCCAGCATTTT.

This rearrangement joins TRBV19 to TRBJ1-1, with 9 nucleotides matching TRBD1. V shed 6 bases and J 4 bases; nucleotides not matched to a gene: 6. Germline-derived CDR1 and CDR2 are LNHDA and SQIVND (reference sequence). This CDR3 comprises 14 residues. The CDR3 loop reads CASSWGQGTTEAFF. DNA of the CDR3: TGTGCCAGTAGCTGGGGACAGGGCACCACTGAAGCTTTCTTT.

This clone was seen once. At one end the junction does not follow the germline gene, possibly because of a read error. The chain carries TRBV7-7 and TRBJ2-2; TRBD1 matches at 7 bases. Germline V gene lookup returns CDR1 SSHAT and CDR2 FNYEAQ (reference sequence). The CDR3 consists of 16 residues. The CDR3 loop reads CASSLGDRVDTGELFF. CDR3 sequence (DNA): TGTGCTAGCAGCTTAGGAGACAGGGTGGACACCGGGGAGCTGTTTTTT.

The chain links TRBV7-9 to TRBJ2-1; 8 bases map to TRBD2. Germline V gives CDR1 SEHNR, CDR2 FQNEAQ (reference sequence). CDR3 size: 16 residues. Germline trimming cut 4 bases from V and 7 bases from J; bases unmatched to any gene: 12. The CDR3 DNA sequence: TGTGCCAGCAGCTCTATGACGGGGGGGCGCAGGAATGAGCAGTTCTTC. Its translation is CASSSMTGGRRNEQFF.

V is TRBV16 and J is TRBJ2-3, with D unclear. Germline CDR1 is KGHSY and CDR2 is FQNENV. The V end lost 4 bases, the J end lost 4 bases, and 12 bases lay between the germline ends. The CDR3 is made up of 14 amino acids. The CDR3 here is CASSPFLGSDTQYF. The DNA for the CDR3 is TGTGCCAGCAGCCCTTTCCTCGGGTCAGATACGCAGTATTTT.

Details on this clone: At one end the junction does not follow the germline gene, possibly because of a read error. The V call is TRBV28, the J call TRBJ1-4; TRBD1 matches at 9 bases. From germline, CDR1 is MDHEN and CDR2 SYDVKM. CDR3 length: 20 residues. The CDR3 DNA reads as TGTGCCAGCAGGACGTTGTTGGGACAGGGTTCCTACACGACTATTGAAAAACTGTTTTTT. Translating it yields CASRTLLGQGSYTTIEKLFF.

V usage is TRBV30 and J usage is TRBJ1-5, with D possibly being TRBD1 (6 bases). This CDR3 contains 14 residues. V lost 1 base and J 3 bases, leaving 10 bases between the germline ends. The germline gives CDR1 GTSNPN, CDR2 SVGIG (reference sequence). The CDR3 protein is CAWSGRGDNQPQHF. The CDR3 DNA is TGTGCCTGGAGTGGGAGGGGGGACAATCAGCCCCAGCATTTT.

The genes are TRBV7-6 and TRBJ1-4; D is undetermined. The V and J ends lost 2 bases and 7 bases respectively, with 14 bases between them. Germline V gene data show CDR1 as SGHVS and CDR2 as FNYEAQ. The CDR3 is made up of 15 amino acids. The CDR3 region is CASSLRAGDSEKLFF. CDR3 DNA sequence: TGTGCCAGCAGCTTAAGGGCAGGTGATAGTGAAAAACTGTTTTTT.

This clone was found once. This chain uses TRBV7-2 with TRBJ2-7; tentatively, D is TRBD1 (5 bases). V was trimmed by 0 bases and J by 3 bases, leaving 6 bases between them. The CDR3 sequence is 13 residues long. In germline, CDR1 is SGHTA, CDR2 FQGNSA. The CDR3 here is CASSLAGVYEQYF. In nucleotides, the CDR3 is TGTGCCAGCAGCTTAGCAGGGGTCTACGAGCAGTACTTC. Full variable domain (remainder filled in from reference TRBV7-2 and TRBJ2-7): GAGVSQSPSNKVTEKGKDVELRCDPISGHTALYWYRQSLGQGLEFLIYFQGNSAPDKSGLPSDRFSAERTGGSVSTLTIQRTQQEDSAVYLCASSLAGVYEQYFGPGTRLTVT.

This chain uses TRBV30 with TRBJ2-3; 9 nucleotides align to TRBD1. With V trimmed by 2 bases and J by 4 bases, 13 bases remained unmatched. The CDR3 is 17 residues long. Germline V gene data show CDR1 as GTSNPN and CDR2 as SVGIG (reference sequence). The CDR3 is CAWSSAPPGQGSDTQYF. Here the CDR3 DNA reads TGTGCCTGGAGTTCTGCTCCGCCGGGACAGGGCTCAGATACGCAGTATTTT.

The chain has TRBV5-1 and TRBJ1-1, with 7 positions matching TRBD1. The trim removed 2 bases at V and 11 bases at J, leaving 9 bases unmatched. Germline assignment: CDR1 SGHRS and CDR2 YFSETQ. The CDR3 is 13 residues long. CDR3 region: CASSFGSDRVAFF. DNA of the CDR3: TGCGCCAGCAGCTTCGGGTCTGACAGGGTTGCTTTCTTT. The entire variable domain, with the rest obtained from reference TRBV5-1 and TRBJ1-1, is as follows: KAGVTQTPRYLIKTRGQQVTLSCSPISGHRSVSWYQQTPGQGLQFLFEYFSETQRNKGNFPGRFSGRQFSNSRSEMNVSTLELGDSALYLCASSFGSDRVAFFGQGTRLTVV.

This chain uses TRBV5-1 with TRBJ2-2, with D possibly TRBD1 on 5 matching bases. Looked up from germline, CDR1 is SGHRS and CDR2 is YFSETQ. The CDR3 length is 17 residues. V gave up 0 bases and J gave up 6 bases, with 18 bases separating them. CDR3 sequence: CASSLAGPGLGPGELFF. The CDR3, as DNA: TGCGCCAGCAGCTTGGCGGGCCCAGGGCTTGGACCCGGGGAGCTGTTTTTT.

The chain recombines TRBV9 with TRBJ2-2; 9 nucleotides agree with TRBD2. The V gene's germline CDR1 is SGDLS and CDR2 YYNGEE. Trimming at V came to 0 bases and at J to 8 bases, leaving 8 bases not matched to a gene. The CDR3 has 16 amino acids. The CDR3 region has the DNA TGTGCCAGCAGCGTAGAGGGCGGGAGGGCCATAGGGGAGCTGTTTTTT. It encodes CASSVEGGRAIGELFF. The variable domain in full, completed from reference TRBV9 and TRBJ2-2, reads DSGVTQTPKHLITATGQRVTLRCSPRSGDLSVYWYQQSLDQGLQFLIQYYNGEERAKGNILERFSAQQFPDLHSELNLSSLELGDSALYFCASSVEGGRAIGELFFGEGSRLTVL.

V and J are TRBV6-5 and TRBJ1-1, with 8 positions matching TRBD1. The germline V gene has CDR1 MNHEY and CDR2 SVGAGI. This CDR3 is 13 amino acids long. Trimming took 7 bases from V and 5 from J; bases not matched to a gene: 6. The CDR3 sequence is CASTDRGWTEAFF. DNA of the CDR3: TGTGCCAGCACCGACAGGGGATGGACTGAAGCTTTCTTT.

The DNA of the CDR3 is TGTGCCAGCAGCTTCAGGGTCGACACTGAAGCTTTCTTT. This sequence encodes CASSFRVDTEAFF. The gene calls are TRBV12-3 or TRBV12-4 and TRBJ1-1, with D maybe TRBD1 (5 bases). The CDR3 is 13 amino acids. V was pared by 6 bases and J by 3 bases, with 11 bases between.